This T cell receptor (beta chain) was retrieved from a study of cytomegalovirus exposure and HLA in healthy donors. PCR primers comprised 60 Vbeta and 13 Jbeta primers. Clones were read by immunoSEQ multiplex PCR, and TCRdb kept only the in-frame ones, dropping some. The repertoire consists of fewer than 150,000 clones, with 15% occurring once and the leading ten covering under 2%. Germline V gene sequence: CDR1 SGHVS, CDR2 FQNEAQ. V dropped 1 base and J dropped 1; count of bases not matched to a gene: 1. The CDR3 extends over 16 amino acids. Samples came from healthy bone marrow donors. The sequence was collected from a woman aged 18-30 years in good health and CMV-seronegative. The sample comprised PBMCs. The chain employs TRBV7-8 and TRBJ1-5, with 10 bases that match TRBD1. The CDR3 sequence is CASSLEGQGSNQPQHF. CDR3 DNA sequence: TGTGCCAGCAGCTTAGAGGGACAGGGGAGCAATCAGCCCCAGCATTTT.